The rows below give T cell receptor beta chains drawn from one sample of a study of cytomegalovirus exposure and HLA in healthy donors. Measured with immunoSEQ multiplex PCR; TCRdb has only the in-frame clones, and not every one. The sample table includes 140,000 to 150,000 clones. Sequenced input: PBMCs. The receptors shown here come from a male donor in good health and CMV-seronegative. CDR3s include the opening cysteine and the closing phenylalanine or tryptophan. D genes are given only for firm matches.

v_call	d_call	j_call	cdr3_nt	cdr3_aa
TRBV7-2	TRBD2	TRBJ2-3	TGTGCCAGCAGCTTCAAGCGGGGGGTACCTAGCACAGATACGCAGTATTTT	CASSFKRGVPSTDTQYF
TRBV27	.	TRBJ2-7	TGTGCCAGCAGTTTATCCGGTAGAGGCCTAGTCGAGCAGTACTTC	CASSLSGRGLVEQYF
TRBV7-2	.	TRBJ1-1	TGTGCCAGCAGCTCCCTGAGAGGAGTCTCTGAAGCTTTCTTT	CASSSLRGVSEAFF
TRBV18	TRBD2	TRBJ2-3	TGTGCCAGCTCACCACCGGGACTAGCGGGCGCCAGGGGCACAGATACGCAGTATTTT	CASSPPGLAGARGTDTQYF
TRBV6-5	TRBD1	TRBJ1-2	TGTGCCAGCAGTTACTCGAGCCAGGGGGCAGGCTATGGCTACACCTTC	CASSYSSQGAGYGYTF
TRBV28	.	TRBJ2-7	TGTGCCAGCGTGGGGGGTTACGAGCAGTACTTC	CASVGGYEQYF
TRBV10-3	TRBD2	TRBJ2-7	TGTGCCATCAGTGAGGATAGCGGGAGGGCCGGCTTTAACTACGAGCAGTACTTC	CAISEDSGRAGFNYEQYF
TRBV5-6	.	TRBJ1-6	TGTGCCAGCAGCTGGGGAGTTCGAGATTCACCCCTCCACTTT	CASSWGVRDSPLHF
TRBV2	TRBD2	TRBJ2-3	TGTGCCAGCAGTGCTATAGCGGGGGGGGAAGATACGCAGTATTTT	CASSAIAGGEDTQYF
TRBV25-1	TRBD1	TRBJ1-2	TGTGCCAGCAGTGGCGACAGGGATGGCTACACCTTC	CASSGDRDGYTF